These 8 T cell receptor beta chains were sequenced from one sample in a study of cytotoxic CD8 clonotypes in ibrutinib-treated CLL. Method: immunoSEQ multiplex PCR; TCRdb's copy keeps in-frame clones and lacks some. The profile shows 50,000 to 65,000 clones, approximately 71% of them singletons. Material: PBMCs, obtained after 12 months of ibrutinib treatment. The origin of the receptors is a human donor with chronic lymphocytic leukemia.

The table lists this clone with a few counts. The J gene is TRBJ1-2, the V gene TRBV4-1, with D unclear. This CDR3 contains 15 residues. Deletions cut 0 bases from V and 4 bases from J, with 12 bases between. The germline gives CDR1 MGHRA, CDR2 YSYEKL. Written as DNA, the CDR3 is TGCGCCAGCAGCCAAGAAAGCGCTAGGCGCTATGGCTACACCTTC. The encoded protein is CASSQESARRYGYTF.

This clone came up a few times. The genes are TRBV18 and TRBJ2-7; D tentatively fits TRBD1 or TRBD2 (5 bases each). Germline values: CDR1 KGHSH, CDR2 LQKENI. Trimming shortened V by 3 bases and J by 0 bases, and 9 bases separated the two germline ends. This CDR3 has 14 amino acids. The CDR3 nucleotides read TGTGCCAGCTCACCGGGACGGAGCTCCTACGAGCAGTACTTC. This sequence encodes CASSPGRSSYEQYF.

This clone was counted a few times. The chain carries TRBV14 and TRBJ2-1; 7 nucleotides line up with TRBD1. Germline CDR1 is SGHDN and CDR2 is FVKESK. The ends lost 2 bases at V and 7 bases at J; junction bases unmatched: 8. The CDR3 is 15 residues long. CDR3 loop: CASSQRTGFRNEQFF. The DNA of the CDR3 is TGTGCCAGCAGCCAACGGACAGGTTTTCGGAATGAGCAGTTCTTC.

DNA for the CDR3: TGTGCCAGCAGTCTTTCTGCGAACACTGAAGCTTTCTTT. Translation gives CASSLSANTEAFF. The rearrangement joins TRBV28 to TRBJ1-1, with D unresolved. This CDR3 contains 13 residues. V was cut by 5 bases and J by 1 base, with 8 bases left in between. Germline assignment: CDR1 MDHEN and CDR2 SYDVKM.

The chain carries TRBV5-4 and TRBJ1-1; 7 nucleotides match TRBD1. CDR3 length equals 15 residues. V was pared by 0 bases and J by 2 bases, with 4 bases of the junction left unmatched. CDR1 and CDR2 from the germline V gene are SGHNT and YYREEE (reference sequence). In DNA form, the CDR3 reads TGTGCCAGCAGCTTGGGACAGGGATCCAACACTGAAGCTTTCTTT. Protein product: CASSLGQGSNTEAFF.

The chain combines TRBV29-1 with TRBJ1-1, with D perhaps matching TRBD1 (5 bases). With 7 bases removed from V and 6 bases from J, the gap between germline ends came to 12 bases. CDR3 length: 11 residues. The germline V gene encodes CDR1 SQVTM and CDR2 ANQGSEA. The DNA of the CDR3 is TGCAGCGCCCGGGGGAGTGCTGAAGCTTTCTTT. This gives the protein CSARGSAEAFF.

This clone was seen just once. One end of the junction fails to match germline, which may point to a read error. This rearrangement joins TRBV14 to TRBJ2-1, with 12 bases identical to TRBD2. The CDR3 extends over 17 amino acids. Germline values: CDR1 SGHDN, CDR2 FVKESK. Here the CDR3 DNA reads TGTGCCAGCAGTCAAGGGACGGGACTAGCGGGTCTCAATGAGCAGTTCTTC. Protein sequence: CASSQGTGLAGLNEQFF.

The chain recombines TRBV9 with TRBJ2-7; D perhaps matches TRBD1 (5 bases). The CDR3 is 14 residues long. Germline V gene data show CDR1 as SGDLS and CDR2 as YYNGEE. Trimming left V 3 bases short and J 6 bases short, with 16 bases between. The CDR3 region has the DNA TGTGCCAGCAGCGAGCAGGGATGGATCGGCGAGCAGTACTTC. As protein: CASSEQGWIGEQYF.